Reported below is one T cell receptor beta chain. Its specificity is not known. Both 60 Vbeta primers and 13 Jbeta primers went into the PCR. Only in-frame clones appear in the TCRdb table, and some are missing; sequencing was by immunoSEQ multiplex PCR. The sample consists of 130,000 to 150,000 clones, 68% of them appearing once. The sample belongs to a study of cytomegalovirus exposure and HLA in healthy donors. The ends lost 4 bases at V and 14 bases at J; junction bases unmatched: 8. The CDR3 loop spans 12 amino acids. Germline lookup yields CDR1 LNHDA and CDR2 SQIVND (reference sequence). General study points: Later analysis found that TCR beta chains associated with HLA were more clonally expanded than other, equally common chains.

Sequences were obtained from PBMCs. The V and J genes are TRBV19 and TRBJ2-4, with 7 bases matching TRBD1. This receptor was identified in a man aged 60 to 75 in good health and CMV-seronegative. The DNA of the CDR3 is TGTGCCAGTAGTACTCGGACAGGACGGGAGTACTTC. Its protein is CASSTRTGREYF.